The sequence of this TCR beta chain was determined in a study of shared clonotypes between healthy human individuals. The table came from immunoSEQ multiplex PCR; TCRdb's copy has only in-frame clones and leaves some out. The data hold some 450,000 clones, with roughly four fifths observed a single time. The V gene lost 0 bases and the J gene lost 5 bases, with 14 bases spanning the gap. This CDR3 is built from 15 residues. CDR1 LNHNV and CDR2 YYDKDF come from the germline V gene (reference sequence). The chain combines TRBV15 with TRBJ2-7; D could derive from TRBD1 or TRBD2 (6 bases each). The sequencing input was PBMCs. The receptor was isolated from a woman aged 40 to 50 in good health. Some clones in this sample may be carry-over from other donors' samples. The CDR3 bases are TGTGCCACCAGCAGAGATCGGGACGGGGGCAACGAGCAGTACTTC. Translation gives CATSRDRDGGNEQYF. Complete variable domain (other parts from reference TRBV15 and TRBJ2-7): DAMVIQNPRYQVTQFGKPVTLSCSQTLNHNVMYWYQQKSSQAPKLLFHYYDKDFNNEADTPDNFQSRRPNTSFCFLDIRSPGLGDTAMYLCATSRDRDGGNEQYFGPGTRLTVT.